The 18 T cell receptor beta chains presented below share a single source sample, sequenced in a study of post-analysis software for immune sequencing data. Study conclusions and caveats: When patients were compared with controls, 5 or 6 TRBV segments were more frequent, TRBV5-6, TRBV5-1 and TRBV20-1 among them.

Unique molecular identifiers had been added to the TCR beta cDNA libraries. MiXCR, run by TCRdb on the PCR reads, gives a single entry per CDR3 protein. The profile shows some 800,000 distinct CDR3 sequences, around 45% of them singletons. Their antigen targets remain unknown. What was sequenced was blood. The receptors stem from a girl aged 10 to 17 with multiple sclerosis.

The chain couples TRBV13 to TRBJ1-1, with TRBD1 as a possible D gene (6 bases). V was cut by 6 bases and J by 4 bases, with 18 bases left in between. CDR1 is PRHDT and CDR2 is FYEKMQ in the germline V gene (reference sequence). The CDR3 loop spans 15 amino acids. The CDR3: CASRFNRASGTEAFF. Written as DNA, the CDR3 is TGTGCCAGCAGATTTAACAGGGCGAGCGGCACTGAAGCTTTCTTT.

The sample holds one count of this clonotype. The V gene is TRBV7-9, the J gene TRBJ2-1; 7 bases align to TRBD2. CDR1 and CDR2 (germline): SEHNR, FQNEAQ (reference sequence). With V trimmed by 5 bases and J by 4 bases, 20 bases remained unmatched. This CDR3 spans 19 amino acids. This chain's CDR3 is CASSQKKFMAGAGYNEQFF. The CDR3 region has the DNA TGTGCCAGCAGCCAAAAAAAGTTCATGGCGGGAGCAGGGTACAATGAGCAGTTCTTC.

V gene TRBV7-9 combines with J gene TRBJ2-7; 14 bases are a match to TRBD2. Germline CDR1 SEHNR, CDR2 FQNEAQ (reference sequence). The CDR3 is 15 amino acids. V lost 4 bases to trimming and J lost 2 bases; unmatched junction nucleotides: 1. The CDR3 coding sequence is TGTGCCAGCAGCTCGACTAGCGGGAGGGCCTACGAGCAGTACTTC. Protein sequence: CASSSTSGRAYEQYF.

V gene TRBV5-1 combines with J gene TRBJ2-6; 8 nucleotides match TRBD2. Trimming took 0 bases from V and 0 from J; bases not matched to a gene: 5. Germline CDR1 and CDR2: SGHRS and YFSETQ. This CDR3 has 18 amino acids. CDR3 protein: CASSLVQAGGSGANVLTF. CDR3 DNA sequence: TGCGCCAGCAGCTTGGTACAGGCGGGGGGCTCTGGGGCCAACGTCCTGACTTTC.

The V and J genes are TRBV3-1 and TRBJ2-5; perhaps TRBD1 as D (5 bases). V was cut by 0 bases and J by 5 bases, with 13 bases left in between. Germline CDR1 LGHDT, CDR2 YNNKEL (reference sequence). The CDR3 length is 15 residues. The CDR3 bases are TGTGCCAGCAGCCAAGAGACAGAAAGGCAGGAGACCCAGTACTTC. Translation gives CASSQETERQETQYF.

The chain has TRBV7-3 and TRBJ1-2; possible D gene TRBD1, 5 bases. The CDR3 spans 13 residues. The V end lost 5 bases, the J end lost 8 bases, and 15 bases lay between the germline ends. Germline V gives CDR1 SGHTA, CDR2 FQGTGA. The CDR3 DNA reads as TGTGCCAGCAGCGACGGGGAAAGGGACGGCTACACCTTC. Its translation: CASSDGERDGYTF.

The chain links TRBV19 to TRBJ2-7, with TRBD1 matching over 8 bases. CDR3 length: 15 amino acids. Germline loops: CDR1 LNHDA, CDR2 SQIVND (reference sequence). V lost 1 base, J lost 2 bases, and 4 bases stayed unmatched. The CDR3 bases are TGTGCCAGTAGTATAGCTGGACAGGGTGCCTACGAGCAGTACTTC. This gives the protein CASSIAGQGAYEQYF.

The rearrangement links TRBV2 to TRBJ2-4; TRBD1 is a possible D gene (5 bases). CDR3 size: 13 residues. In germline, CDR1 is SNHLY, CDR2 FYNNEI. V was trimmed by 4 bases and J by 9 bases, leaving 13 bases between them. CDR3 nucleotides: TGTGCCAGCAGTGTTGACAGATCAGGCATTCAGTACTTC. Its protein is CASSVDRSGIQYF.

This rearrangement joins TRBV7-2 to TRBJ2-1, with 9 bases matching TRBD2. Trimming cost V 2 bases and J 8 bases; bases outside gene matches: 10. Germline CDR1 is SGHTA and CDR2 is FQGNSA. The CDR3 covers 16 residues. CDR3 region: CASSLRSSGNSHEQFF. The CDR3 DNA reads TGTGCCAGCAGCTTAAGGTCTAGCGGGAACTCCCATGAGCAGTTCTTC.

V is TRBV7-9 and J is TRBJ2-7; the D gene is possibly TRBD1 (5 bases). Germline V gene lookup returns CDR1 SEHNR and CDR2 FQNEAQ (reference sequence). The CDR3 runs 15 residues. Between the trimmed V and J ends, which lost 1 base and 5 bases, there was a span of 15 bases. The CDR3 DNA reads TGTGCCAGCAGCTTAGTTCAGGGTAACAGCCACGAGCAGTACTTC. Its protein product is CASSLVQGNSHEQYF.

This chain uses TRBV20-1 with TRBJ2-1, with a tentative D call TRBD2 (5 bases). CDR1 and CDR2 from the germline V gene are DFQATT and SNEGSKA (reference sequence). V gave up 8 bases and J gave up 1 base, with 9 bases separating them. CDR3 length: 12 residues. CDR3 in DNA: TGCAGTCTCTTAGCGTCCTACAATGAGCAGTTCTTC. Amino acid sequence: CSLLASYNEQFF.

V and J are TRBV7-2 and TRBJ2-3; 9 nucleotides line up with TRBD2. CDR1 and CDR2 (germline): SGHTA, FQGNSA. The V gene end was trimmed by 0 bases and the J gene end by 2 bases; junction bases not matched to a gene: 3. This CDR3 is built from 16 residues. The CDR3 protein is CASSLALAGATDTQYF. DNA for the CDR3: TGTGCCAGCAGCTTAGCACTAGCGGGCGCCACAGATACGCAGTATTTT.

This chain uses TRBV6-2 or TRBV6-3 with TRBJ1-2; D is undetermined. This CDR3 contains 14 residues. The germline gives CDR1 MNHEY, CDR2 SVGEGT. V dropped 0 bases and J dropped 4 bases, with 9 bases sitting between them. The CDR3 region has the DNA TGTGCCAGCAGTTACTCGGGGAGGGCCTATGGCTACACCTTC. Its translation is CASSYSGRAYGYTF.

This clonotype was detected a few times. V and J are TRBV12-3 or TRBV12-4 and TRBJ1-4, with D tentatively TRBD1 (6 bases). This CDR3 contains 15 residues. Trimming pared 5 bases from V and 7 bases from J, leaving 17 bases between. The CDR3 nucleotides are TGTGCCAGCAGTCGCAGCGACAGGAGGGGTGAAAAACTGTTTTTT. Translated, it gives CASSRSDRRGEKLFF.

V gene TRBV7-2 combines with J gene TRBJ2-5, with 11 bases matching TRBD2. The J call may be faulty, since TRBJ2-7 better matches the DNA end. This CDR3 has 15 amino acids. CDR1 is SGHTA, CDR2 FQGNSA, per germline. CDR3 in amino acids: CASSRRLAGNGEQYF. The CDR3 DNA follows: TGTGCCAGCAGCCGTCGACTAGCGGGAAACGGCGAGCAGTACTTC.

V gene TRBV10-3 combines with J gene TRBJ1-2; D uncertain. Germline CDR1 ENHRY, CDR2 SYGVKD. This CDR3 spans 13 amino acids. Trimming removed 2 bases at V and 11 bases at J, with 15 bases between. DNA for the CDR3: TGTGCCATCAGTGAGATAACAGCCCTGGGGTACACCTTC. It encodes CAISEITALGYTF.

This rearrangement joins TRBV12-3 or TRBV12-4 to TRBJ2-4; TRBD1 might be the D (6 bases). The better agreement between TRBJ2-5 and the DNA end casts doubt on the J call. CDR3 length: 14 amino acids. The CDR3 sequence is CASSFAQGRETQYF. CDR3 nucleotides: TGTGCCAGCAGTTTTGCACAGGGCCGGGAGACCCAGTACTTC.

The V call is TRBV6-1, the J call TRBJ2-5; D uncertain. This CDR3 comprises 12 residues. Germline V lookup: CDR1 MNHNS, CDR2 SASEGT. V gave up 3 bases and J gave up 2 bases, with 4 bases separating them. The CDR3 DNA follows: TGTGCCAGCAGTGACGATCAAGAGACCCAGTACTTC. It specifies CASSDDQETQYF.